A single sample gave rise to the 11 T cell receptor beta chains below, sequenced in a study of shared clonotypes between healthy human individuals. Profiling relied on immunoSEQ multiplex PCR, and the TCRdb table lists in-frame clones only, not all of them. The data show some 2,100,000 clones, 90% to 97% seen once. The sample was naive CD4+ T cells sorted from blood. The subset was: CD45RA+ positively selected. The receptor source for this set is a man aged 18 to 35 in good health.

The genes are TRBV27 and TRBJ1-1, with 9 bases identical to TRBD1. Germline V gene sequence: CDR1 MNHEY, CDR2 SMNVEV (reference sequence). The J segment lost 5 bases and the V segment lost 6 bases, leaving 10 bases of the junction unmatched. The CDR3 extends over 15 amino acids. CDR3 nucleotide sequence: TGTGCCAGCAGAGCCGGGACAGGGTGGGGGACTGAAGCTTTCTTT. Translation gives CASRAGTGWGTEAFF.

The CDR3 loop reads CASSVALNQPQHF. CDR3 coding DNA: TGTGCCAGTAGTGTAGCCCTCAATCAGCCCCAGCATTTT. This chain uses TRBV19 with TRBJ1-5; D remains ambiguous. This CDR3 spans 13 amino acids. The germline CDR1 and CDR2 sequences are LNHDA and SQIVND (reference sequence). Trimming stripped 5 bases from V and 3 bases from J, with 8 bases between.

The DNA of the CDR3 is TGTGCCGAGCCACGGAGGGGAATTACCGGGGAGCTGTTTTTT. Its translation: CAEPRRGITGELFF. V and J are TRBV6-5 and TRBJ2-2; the D gene is possibly TRBD2 (6 bases). Trimming took off 11 bases at V and 5 bases at J, with 18 bases between the two ends. This CDR3 has 14 amino acids. Germline assignment: CDR1 MNHEY and CDR2 SVGAGI.

J is TRBJ1-2 and V is TRBV5-1, with 8 positions matching TRBD1. Germline V gene lookup returns CDR1 SGHRS and CDR2 YFSETQ. The CDR3 contains 12 residues. Trimming cost V 4 bases and J 6 bases; bases outside gene matches: 2. CDR3 DNA: TGCGCCAGCAGCCCGGGACAGGATGGCTACACCTTC. Protein sequence: CASSPGQDGYTF.

Of note for this clone: Other nucleotide sequences in the sample specify the same CDR3. The CDR3 nucleotides are TGTGCCAGCTCACCTCCGGCGGGAGCTTCCTACAATGAGCAGTTCTTC. It encodes CASSPPAGASYNEQFF. The chain carries TRBV18 and TRBJ2-1, with TRBD2 matching 7 bases. The germline V gene has CDR1 KGHSH and CDR2 LQKENI. The junction had 6 bases not matched to a gene; V was cut back by 3 bases and J by 1 base. The CDR3 loop spans 16 amino acids.

The chain joins TRBV4-3 to TRBJ1-1; D is unresolved. The CDR3 length is 14 residues. V was trimmed by 3 bases and J by 5 bases, leaving 13 bases between them. In germline, CDR1 is LGHNA, CDR2 YSLEER. DNA for the CDR3: TGCGCCAGCAGCCAGGAGCTAGGATTGACTGAAGCTTTCTTT. This gives the protein CASSQELGLTEAFF.

The rearrangement uses TRBV28 and TRBJ2-3; D uncertain. CDR1 is MDHEN and CDR2 is SYDVKM in the germline V gene. This CDR3 contains 12 residues. V was shortened by 6 bases and J by 6 bases, with 10 bases between the two germline ends. The CDR3 DNA follows: TGTGCCAGCAGCACGCTCCCGGATACGCAGTATTTT. It specifies CASSTLPDTQYF. The full variable domain, in which reference TRBV28 and TRBJ2-3 provide the parts outside the CDR3, is DVKVTQSSRYLVKRTGEKVFLECVQDMDHENMFWYRQDPGLGLRLIYFSYDVKMKEKGDIPEGYSVSREKKERFSLILESASTNQTSMYLCASSTLPDTQYFGPGTRLTVL.

This chain links TRBV5-1 with TRBJ2-7; D uncertain. V lost 0 bases and J 5 bases, leaving 15 bases between the germline ends. CDR3 length equals 15 residues. Germline CDR1 and CDR2: SGHRS and YFSETQ. Written as DNA, the CDR3 is TGCGCCAGCAGCTTGGCCGTTGGACCGCTCAACGAGCAGTACTTC. Translation gives CASSLAVGPLNEQYF.

The CDR3 nucleotides read TGTGCCAGCAGCGTAGATCCAGGGGGGAATAATTCACCCCTCCACTTT. Its protein product is CASSVDPGGNNSPLHF. V is TRBV9 and J is TRBJ1-6, with TRBD1 matching over 7 bases. In germline, CDR1 is SGDLS, CDR2 YYNGEE. This CDR3 comprises 16 residues. V shed 0 bases and J 5 bases; nucleotides not matched to a gene: 5.

The J gene is TRBJ2-3, the V gene TRBV4-1, with D perhaps matching TRBD1 (5 bases). With 4 bases removed from V and 5 bases from J, the gap between germline ends came to 16 bases. This CDR3 comprises 15 residues. From germline, CDR1 is MGHRA and CDR2 YSYEKL. CDR3 nucleotides: TGCGCCAGCAGCCCCGGTCCTGCAGGGAAAGATACGCAGTATTTT. As protein: CASSPGPAGKDTQYF.

The chain uses TRBV2 and TRBJ2-7; 9 nucleotides line up with TRBD2. The CDR3 consists of 14 residues. Germline V gene lookup returns CDR1 SNHLY and CDR2 FYNNEI. With V trimmed by 6 bases and J by 3 bases, 6 bases remained unmatched. CDR3 in amino acids: CASSTTSGFYEQYF. The CDR3 DNA sequence: TGTGCCAGCAGCACCACTAGCGGGTTCTACGAGCAGTACTTC.